This TCR beta chain was obtained from a study of CD8+ T cells in alopecia areata. Regarding the study as a whole: Only a single nonresponder existed, so baseline CD8+ expansion links stay unclear. Mouse data revealed clearer TCR sharing than patient data did, a gap possibly tied to HLA.

Sequencing used cDNA as its template, made by extracting RNA and reverse transcribing it. Some clones are missing from TCRdb's copy, which holds only in-frame ones; the method was immunoSEQ multiplex PCR. The data show 190,000 or so clones, more than 45% seen once. Trimming at V came to 0 bases and at J to 7 bases, leaving 2 bases not matched to a gene. CDR3 length: 13 amino acids. CDR1 is GTSNPN, CDR2 SVGIG, per germline (reference sequence). The sample's treatment: oral pan-JAK inhibitor, 5-10 mg twice daily. In alopecia areata patients, both lesional scalp punch biopsies and peripheral blood were collected. On this clone itself: The antigen is unknown.

The chain employs TRBV30 and TRBJ1-2; 10 nucleotides match TRBD1. The source material was CD4+ T cells sorted from blood, sampled at week 24, from a patient treated with tofacitinib. This TCR was recovered from a human donor with alopecia areata. In nucleotides, the CDR3 is TGTGCCTGGAGTGTAGGGACAGGGGTTGGCTACACCTTC. Its protein is CAWSVGTGVGYTF. The entire variable domain, with the rest obtained from reference TRBV30 and TRBJ1-2, is as follows: SQTIHQWPATLVQPVGSPLSLECTVEGTSNPNLYWYRQAAGRGLQLLFYSVGIGQISSEVPQNLSASRPQDRQFILSSKKLLLSDSGFYLCAWSVGTGVGYTFGSGTRLTVV.